These 26 T cell receptor beta chains share one sample of origin, sequenced in a study of radiation and T cells in renal cell carcinoma. Profiling relied on immunoSEQ multiplex PCR, and the TCRdb table lists in-frame clones only, not all of them. This repertoire shows some 120,000 clones, about four fifths found once; its top ten account for around 3%. Time point described: baseline pretreatment blood. Sample treatment: 15 Gy SBRT to primary tumor, nephrectomy 4 weeks later. Sequencing used blood, obtained from a patient whose treatment included radiotherapy and nephrectomy. The source of these receptors is a woman in her sixties or seventies with renal cell carcinoma.

The chain has TRBV27 and TRBJ2-7; no reliable D call. The V gene's germline CDR1 is MNHEY and CDR2 SMNVEV (reference sequence). The CDR3 sequence is 12 residues long. The V and J ends lost 4 bases and 3 bases respectively, with 7 bases between them. CDR3 DNA: TGTGCCAGCAGTTCCCATGGCTACGAGCAGTACTTC. Its protein is CASSSHGYEQYF.

This clone was seen a handful of times. The V gene is TRBV7-2, the J gene TRBJ2-7, with D unclear. V was pared by 5 bases and J by 1 base, with 3 bases between. CDR1 is SGHTA, CDR2 FQGNSA, per germline. The CDR3 has 11 residues. CDR3 in DNA: TGTGCCAGCAGCAAATCCTACGAGCAGTACTTC. Its translation: CASSKSYEQYF.

The rearrangement joins TRBV7-9 to TRBJ2-7; unclear D gene. Germline V gene lookup returns CDR1 SEHNR and CDR2 FQNEAQ (reference sequence). The CDR3 extends over 15 amino acids. Trimming took off 4 bases at V and 0 bases at J, with 13 bases between the two ends. The CDR3 sequence: CASSSLDGGSYEQYF. CDR3 nucleotide sequence: TGTGCCAGCAGCTCCCTGGACGGCGGCTCCTACGAGCAGTACTTC.

The V gene is TRBV18, the J gene TRBJ1-1; a possible D gene is TRBD1 (6 bases). Trimming removed 0 bases from V and 11 bases from J, with 19 bases in between. This CDR3 is built from 15 residues. CDR1 KGHSH and CDR2 LQKENI come from the germline V gene. The CDR3 protein is CASSPPSSGVEVAFF. In DNA, the CDR3 is TGTGCCAGCTCACCACCGTCCTCAGGGGTTGAAGTGGCTTTCTTT.

The chain employs TRBV7-9 and TRBJ1-1; unclear D gene. Germline V gives CDR1 SEHNR, CDR2 FQNEAQ (reference sequence). The length of the CDR3 is 12 residues. V lost 5 bases, J lost 3 bases, and 7 bases lay in between. CDR3 in amino acids: CASSDPDTEAFF. The CDR3 DNA is TGTGCCAGCAGCGACCCGGACACTGAAGCTTTCTTT.

This clone was seen a few times. The gene calls are TRBV2 and TRBJ1-1; D may be TRBD1 (5 bases). Germline CDR1 reads SNHLY; CDR2 reads FYNNEI. V lost 2 bases and J 5 bases, leaving 12 bases between the germline ends. CDR3 length: 14 amino acids. The CDR3 DNA sequence: TGTGCCAGCAGTGAATACAGGTTAGAGACTGAAGCTTTCTTT. It codes for CASSEYRLETEAFF.

V is TRBV11-2 and J is TRBJ1-3; maybe TRBD1 (5 bases). Trimming took off 1 base at V and 5 bases at J, with 12 bases between the two ends. In germline, CDR1 is SGHAT, CDR2 FQNNGV. The CDR3 sequence is 15 residues long. CDR3 residues: CASSLGPGLRNTIYF. The CDR3, as DNA: TGTGCCAGCAGCTTAGGGCCGGGGCTTCGAAACACCATATATTTT.

This clone was observed a single time. V and J are TRBV5-4 and TRBJ2-3; 9 bases line up with TRBD2. J gave up 0 bases and V 4 bases, and 3 bases lay outside the gene matches. The CDR3 is 15 residues long. The germline CDR1 and CDR2 sequences are SGHNT and YYREEE (reference sequence). The DNA for the CDR3 is TGTGCCAGCAGCCGGACTAGCGAGAGCACAGATACGCAGTATTTT. This translates into CASSRTSESTDTQYF.

V and J are TRBV18 and TRBJ2-6; D is possibly TRBD1 (6 bases). Trimming pared 6 bases from V and 0 bases from J, leaving 24 bases between. This CDR3 has 20 amino acids. Germline-derived CDR1 and CDR2 are KGHSH and LQKENI. In DNA form, the CDR3 reads TGTGCCAGCTCCCCCCAACAAACAGGGCTCCAATTCTCTGGGGCCAACGTCCTGACTTTC. Translated, it gives CASSPQQTGLQFSGANVLTF.

J is TRBJ2-7 and V is TRBV18; D gene uncertain. The V end was cut by 5 bases, the J end by 6 bases, with 17 bases between. CDR3 length: 14 amino acids. CDR1 KGHSH and CDR2 LQKENI come from the germline V gene. This CDR3 reads CASSELQTLSEQYF. In DNA, the CDR3 is TGTGCCAGCTCAGAGTTACAGACCCTTAGCGAGCAGTACTTC.

This sequence joins TRBV7-3 and TRBJ2-5; TRBD2 matches 14 bases. Looked up from germline, CDR1 is SGHTA and CDR2 is FQGTGA. The CDR3 is made up of 15 amino acids. Trimming removed 4 bases from V and 4 bases from J; junction bases left unmatched: 2. The CDR3 DNA reads as TGTGCCAGCAGCTACGGGACTAGCGGGAGAGAGACCCAGTACTTC. It encodes CASSYGTSGRETQYF.

The CDR3 sequence: CASSQRVGSGGPQHF. For the CDR3, the DNA is TGTGCCAGCAGCCAGAGGGTGGGATCGGGGGGCCCCCAGCATTTT. The chain joins TRBV7-2 to TRBJ1-5, with D possibly TRBD1 on 6 matching bases. The germline V gene encodes CDR1 SGHTA and CDR2 FQGNSA. V was shortened by 5 bases and J by 10 bases, with 21 bases between the two germline ends. The CDR3 contains 15 residues.

This clone was observed a handful of times. The rearrangement uses TRBV2 and TRBJ1-5, with TRBD1 identical over 10 bases. The CDR3 runs 15 residues. V lost 6 bases and J lost 4; bases outside the gene matches: 6. Germline values: CDR1 SNHLY, CDR2 FYNNEI. This CDR3 reads CASRGQGWKNQPQHF. The CDR3 DNA is TGTGCCAGCAGGGGACAGGGGTGGAAGAATCAGCCCCAGCATTTT.

V usage is TRBV6-1 and J usage is TRBJ1-1, with D possibly TRBD1 on 5 matching bases. V was shortened by 2 bases and J by 4 bases, with 14 bases between the two germline ends. This CDR3 comprises 15 residues. Germline V gene lookup returns CDR1 MNHNS and CDR2 SASEGT. The CDR3 region is CASSERMGGVTEAFF. As DNA, the CDR3 is TGTGCCAGCAGTGAAAGAATGGGGGGGGTCACTGAAGCTTTCTTT.

This clone was seen just once. The chain carries TRBV11-2 and TRBJ1-2; a possible D gene is TRBD1 (5 bases). In germline, CDR1 is SGHAT, CDR2 FQNNGV. Between the trimmed V and J ends, which lost 6 bases and 10 bases, there was a span of 24 bases. The CDR3 runs 15 residues. CDR3 in DNA: TGTGCCAGCAGGGACTCACTACGGCAGGGCCAGCCCTACACCTTC. Residues: CASRDSLRQGQPYTF.

The chain is built from TRBV18 and TRBJ1-2; D unresolved. This CDR3 has 13 amino acids. Trimming cost V 5 bases and J 8 bases, with 15 bases left between them. Germline lookup yields CDR1 KGHSH and CDR2 LQKENI. The CDR3 nucleotides are TGTGCCAGCTCAGGAAACATTGTAGAGGGCTACACCTTC. As protein: CASSGNIVEGYTF.

The chain is built from TRBV6-1 and TRBJ1-4; maybe TRBD1 (5 bases). With 2 bases removed from V and 8 bases from J, the gap between germline ends came to 15 bases. This CDR3 region has 15 residues. Germline V gene data show CDR1 as MNHNS and CDR2 as SASEGT. CDR3 residues: CASSEYRGPGEKLFF. CDR3 nucleotide sequence: TGTGCCAGCAGTGAATATCGGGGACCCGGCGAAAAACTGTTTTTT.

As for this clone: One junction end disagrees with the germline gene, perhaps due to a read error. This chain links TRBV11-2 with TRBJ1-2; no firm D call. Germline lookup yields CDR1 SGHAT and CDR2 FQNNGV. The CDR3 consists of 15 residues. CDR3 sequence reads: CASSLESSSNYGYIF. Here the CDR3 DNA reads TGTGCCAGCAGCTTAGAATCCTCCAGTAACTATGGCTACATCTTC.

The rearrangement uses TRBV6-5 and TRBJ2-7; 9 positions match TRBD1. Germline assignment: CDR1 MNHEY and CDR2 SVGAGI. The CDR3 has 13 residues. The V and J ends lost 5 bases and 4 bases, in that order; junction bases with no gene match: 3. This CDR3 is CASSLGQGYEQYF. The CDR3 coding sequence is TGTGCCAGCAGTCTCGGACAGGGGTACGAGCAGTACTTC.

The V call is TRBV29-1, the J call TRBJ1-4; no definite D call. Trimming took off 4 bases at V and 4 bases at J, with 7 bases between the two ends. This CDR3 region has 12 residues. Germline assignment: CDR1 SQVTM and CDR2 ANQGSEA. CDR3 in DNA: TGCAGCGTTGGGGAGGTTAATGAAAAACTGTTTTTT. Translated, it gives CSVGEVNEKLFF.

J is TRBJ2-7 and V is TRBV28; no clear D gene. CDR3 length: 14 residues. Germline loops: CDR1 MDHEN, CDR2 SYDVKM. With 11 bases removed from V and 1 base from J, the gap between germline ends came to 18 bases. CDR3: CASAVRLRSYEQYF. CDR3 in DNA: TGTGCCTCAGCAGTCCGTTTGCGGTCCTACGAGCAGTACTTC.

The rearrangement uses TRBV4-3 and TRBJ2-1; D assignment may be TRBD1 or TRBD2 (5 bases each). This CDR3 has 14 amino acids. CDR1 is LGHNA and CDR2 is YSLEER in the germline V gene. The V gene lost 1 base and the J gene lost 9 bases, with 13 bases spanning the gap. The CDR3 sequence: CASSQGRGFAEQFF. CDR3 nucleotides: TGCGCCAGCAGCCAAGGACGGGGCTTCGCTGAGCAGTTCTTC.

The rearrangement uses TRBV28 and TRBJ2-7, with D possibly called TRBD1 or TRBD2 (5 bases each). V was trimmed by 6 bases and J by 4 bases, leaving 16 bases between them. Germline CDR1 is MDHEN and CDR2 is SYDVKM. CDR3 length equals 14 residues. In DNA form, the CDR3 reads TGTGCCAGCAGGGGGGATTCGAACCCTTACGAGCAGTACTTC. The encoded protein is CASRGDSNPYEQYF.

CDR3 in amino acids: CASRSGTGAGGYTF. CDR3 DNA sequence: TGTGCCAGCAGATCCGGGACAGGGGCGGGAGGCTACACCTTC. The chain links TRBV7-9 to TRBJ1-2, with 10 bases matching TRBD1. Looked up from germline, CDR1 is SEHNR and CDR2 is FQNEAQ (reference sequence). There are 14 residues in the CDR3. V was pared by 6 bases and J by 8 bases, with 9 bases of the junction left unmatched.

The chain has TRBV7-8 and TRBJ1-4; the D is unclear. V gave up 4 bases and J gave up 8 bases, with 20 bases separating them. CDR1 is SGHVS, CDR2 FQNEAQ, per germline. There are 16 residues in the CDR3. CDR3 region: CASSSARAGEYEKLFF. The CDR3 region has the DNA TGTGCCAGCAGCTCCGCAAGGGCCGGGGAGTACGAAAAACTGTTTTTT.

The chain recombines TRBV11-3 with TRBJ1-1; tentative D call: TRBD1 (5 bases). Germline-derived CDR1 and CDR2 are SGHNT and YENEEA. This CDR3 spans 15 amino acids. V shed 0 bases and J shed 1 base, with 9 bases lying between them. CDR3 amino acids: CASSLDPGPNTEAFF. DNA for the CDR3: TGTGCCAGCAGCTTAGACCCAGGGCCGAACACTGAAGCTTTCTTT.